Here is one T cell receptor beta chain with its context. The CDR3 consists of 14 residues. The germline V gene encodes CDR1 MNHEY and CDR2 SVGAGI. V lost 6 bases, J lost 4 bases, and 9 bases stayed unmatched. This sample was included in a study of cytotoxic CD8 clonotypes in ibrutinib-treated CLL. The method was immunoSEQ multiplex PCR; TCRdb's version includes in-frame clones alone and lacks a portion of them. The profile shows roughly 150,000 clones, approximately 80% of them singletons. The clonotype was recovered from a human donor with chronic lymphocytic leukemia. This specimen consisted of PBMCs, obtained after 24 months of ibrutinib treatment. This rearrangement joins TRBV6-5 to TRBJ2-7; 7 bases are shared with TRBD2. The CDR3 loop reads CASSRGRLAYEQYF. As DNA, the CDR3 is TGTGCCAGCAGCCGCGGTAGACTAGCTTACGAGCAGTACTTC.